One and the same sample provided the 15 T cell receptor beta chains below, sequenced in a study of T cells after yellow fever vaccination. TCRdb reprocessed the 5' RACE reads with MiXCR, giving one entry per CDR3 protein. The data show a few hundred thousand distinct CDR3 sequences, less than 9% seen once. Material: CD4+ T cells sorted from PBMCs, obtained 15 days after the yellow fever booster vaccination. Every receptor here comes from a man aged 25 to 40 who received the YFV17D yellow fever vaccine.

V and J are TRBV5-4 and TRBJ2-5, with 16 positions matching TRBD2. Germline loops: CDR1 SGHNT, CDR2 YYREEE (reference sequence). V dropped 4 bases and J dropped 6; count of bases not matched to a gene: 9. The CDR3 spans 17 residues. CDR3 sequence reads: CASSVGTSGRDRKTQYF. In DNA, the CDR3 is TGTGCCAGCAGCGTAGGGACTAGCGGGAGGGACCGTAAGACCCAGTACTTC.

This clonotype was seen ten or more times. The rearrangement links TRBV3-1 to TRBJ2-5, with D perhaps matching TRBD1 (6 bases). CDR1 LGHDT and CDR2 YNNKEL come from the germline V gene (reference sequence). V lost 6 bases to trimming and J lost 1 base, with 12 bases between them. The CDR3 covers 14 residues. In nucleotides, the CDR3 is TGTGCCAGCAGTCAGGGGAATGCCCAAGAGACCCAGTACTTC. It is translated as CASSQGNAQETQYF.

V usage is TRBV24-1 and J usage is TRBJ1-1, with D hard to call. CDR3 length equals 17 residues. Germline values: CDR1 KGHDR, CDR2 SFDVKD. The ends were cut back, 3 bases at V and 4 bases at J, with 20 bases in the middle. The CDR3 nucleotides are TGTGCCACCAGTGATGGATGGGCAGAGGGTGAGAGCACTGAAGCTTTCTTT. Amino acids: CATSDGWAEGESTEAFF.

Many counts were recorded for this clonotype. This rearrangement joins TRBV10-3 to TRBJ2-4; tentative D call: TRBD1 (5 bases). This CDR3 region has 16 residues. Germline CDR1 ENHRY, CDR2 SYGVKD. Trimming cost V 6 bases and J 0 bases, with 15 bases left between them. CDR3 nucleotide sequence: TGTGCCATCAGCGACAGTCAGGGTCTAGCCAAAAACATTCAGTACTTC. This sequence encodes CAISDSQGLAKNIQYF.

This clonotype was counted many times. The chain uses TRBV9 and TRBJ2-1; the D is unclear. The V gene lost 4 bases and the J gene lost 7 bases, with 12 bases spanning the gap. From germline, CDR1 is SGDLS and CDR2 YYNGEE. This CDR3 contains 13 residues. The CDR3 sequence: CASSTRVENEQFF. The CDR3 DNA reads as TGTGCCAGCAGCACCCGTGTTGAGAATGAGCAGTTCTTC.

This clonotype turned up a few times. The CDR3 DNA reads as TGTGCCAGCAGGAGCCCAGGACACGAACATAGTGAAAAACTGTTTTTT. This codes for CASRSPGHEHSEKLFF. The chain joins TRBV6-1 to TRBJ1-4; a weak D match, TRBD1 (5 bases). CDR1 and CDR2 from the germline V gene are MNHNS and SASEGT. CDR3 length equals 16 residues. Trimming removed 6 bases at V and 7 bases at J, with 21 bases between.

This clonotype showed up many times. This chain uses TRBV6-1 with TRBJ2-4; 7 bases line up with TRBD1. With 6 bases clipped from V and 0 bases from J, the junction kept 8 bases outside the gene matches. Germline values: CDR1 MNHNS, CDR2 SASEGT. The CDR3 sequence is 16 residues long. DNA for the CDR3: TGTGCCAGCAGCCACGGGCAGGGGGTAGCCAAAAACATTCAGTACTTC. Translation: CASSHGQGVAKNIQYF.

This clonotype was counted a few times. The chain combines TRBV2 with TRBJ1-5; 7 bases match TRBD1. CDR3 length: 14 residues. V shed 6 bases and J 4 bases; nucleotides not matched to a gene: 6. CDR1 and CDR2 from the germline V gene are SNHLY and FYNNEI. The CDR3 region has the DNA TGTGCCAGCAGCCTCCGGGACAGAAATCAGCCCCAGCATTTT. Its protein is CASSLRDRNQPQHF.

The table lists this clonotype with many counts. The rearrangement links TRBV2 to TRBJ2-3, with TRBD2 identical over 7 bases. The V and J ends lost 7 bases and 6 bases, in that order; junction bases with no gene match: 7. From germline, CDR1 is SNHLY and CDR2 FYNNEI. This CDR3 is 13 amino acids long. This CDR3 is CASMAGVVDTQYF. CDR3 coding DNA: TGTGCCAGCATGGCGGGAGTGGTGGATACGCAGTATTTT.

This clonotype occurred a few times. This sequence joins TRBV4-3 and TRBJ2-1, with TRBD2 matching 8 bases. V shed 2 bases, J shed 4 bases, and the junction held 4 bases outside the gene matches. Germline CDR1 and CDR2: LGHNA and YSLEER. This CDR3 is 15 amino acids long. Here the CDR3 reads CASSQTSGPYNEQFF. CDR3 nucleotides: TGCGCCAGCAGCCAAACTAGCGGACCTTACAATGAGCAGTTCTTC.

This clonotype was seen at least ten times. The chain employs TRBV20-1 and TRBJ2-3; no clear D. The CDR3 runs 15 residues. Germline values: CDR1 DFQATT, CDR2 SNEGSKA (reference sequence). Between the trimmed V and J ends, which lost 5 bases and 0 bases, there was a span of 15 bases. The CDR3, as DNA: TGCAGTGCTTCCCCTCGCGGTACTAGCACAGATACGCAGTATTTT. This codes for CSASPRGTSTDTQYF.

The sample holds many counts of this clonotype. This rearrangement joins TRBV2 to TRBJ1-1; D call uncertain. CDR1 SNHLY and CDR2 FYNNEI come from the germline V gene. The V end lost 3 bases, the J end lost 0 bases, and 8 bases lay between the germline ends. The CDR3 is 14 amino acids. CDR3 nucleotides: TGTGCCAGCAGTGACAGGTACATGAACACTGAAGCTTTCTTT. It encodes CASSDRYMNTEAFF.

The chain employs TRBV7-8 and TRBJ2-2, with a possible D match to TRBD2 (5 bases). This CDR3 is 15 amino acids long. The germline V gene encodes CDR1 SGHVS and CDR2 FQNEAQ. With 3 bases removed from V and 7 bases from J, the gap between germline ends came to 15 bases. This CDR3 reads CASSFPAGLGGELFF. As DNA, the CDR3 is TGTGCCAGCAGCTTCCCCGCCGGACTTGGCGGGGAGCTGTTTTTT.

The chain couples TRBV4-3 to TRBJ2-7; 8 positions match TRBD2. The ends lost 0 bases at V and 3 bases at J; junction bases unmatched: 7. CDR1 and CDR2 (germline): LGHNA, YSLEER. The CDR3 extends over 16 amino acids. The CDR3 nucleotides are TGCGCCAGCAGCCAAGATTATGGAGCGGGGGACTACGAGCAGTACTTC. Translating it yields CASSQDYGAGDYEQYF.

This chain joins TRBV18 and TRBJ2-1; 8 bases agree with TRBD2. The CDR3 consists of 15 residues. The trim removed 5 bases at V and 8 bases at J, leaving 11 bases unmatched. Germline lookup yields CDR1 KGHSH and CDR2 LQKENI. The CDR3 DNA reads TGTGCCAGCTCATCCGGACTAGCAGGGTTCGATGAGCAGTTCTTC. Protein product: CASSSGLAGFDEQFF.